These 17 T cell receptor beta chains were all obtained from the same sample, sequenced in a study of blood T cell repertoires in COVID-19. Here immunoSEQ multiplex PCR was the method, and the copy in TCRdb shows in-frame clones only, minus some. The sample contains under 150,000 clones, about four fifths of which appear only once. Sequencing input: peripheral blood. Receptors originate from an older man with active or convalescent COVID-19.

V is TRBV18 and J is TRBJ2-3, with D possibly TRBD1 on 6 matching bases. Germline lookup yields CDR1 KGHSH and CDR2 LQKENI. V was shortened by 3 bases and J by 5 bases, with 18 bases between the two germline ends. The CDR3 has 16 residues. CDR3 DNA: TGTGCCAGCTCACCCCTCCGGACAGAACAAGGAGATACGCAGTATTTT. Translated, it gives CASSPLRTEQGDTQYF.

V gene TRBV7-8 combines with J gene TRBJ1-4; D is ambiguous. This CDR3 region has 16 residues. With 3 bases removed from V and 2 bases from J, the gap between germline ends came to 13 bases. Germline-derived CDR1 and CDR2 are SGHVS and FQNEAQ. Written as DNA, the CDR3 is TGTGCCAGCAGCTTTTCGCGGGGTGGGACTAATGAAAAACTGTTTTTT. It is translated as CASSFSRGGTNEKLFF.

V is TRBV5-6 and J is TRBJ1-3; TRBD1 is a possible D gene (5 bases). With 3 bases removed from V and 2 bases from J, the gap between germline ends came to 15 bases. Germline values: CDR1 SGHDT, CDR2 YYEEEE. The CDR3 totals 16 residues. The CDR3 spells CASSSPVVGAGNTIYF. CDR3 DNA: TGTGCCAGCAGCTCGCCGGTGGTAGGGGCTGGAAACACCATATATTTT.

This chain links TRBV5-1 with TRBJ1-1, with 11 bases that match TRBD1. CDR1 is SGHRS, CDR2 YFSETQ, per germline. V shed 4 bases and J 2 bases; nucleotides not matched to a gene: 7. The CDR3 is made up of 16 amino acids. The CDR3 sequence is CASSRPGTGGNTEAFF. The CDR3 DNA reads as TGCGCCAGCAGCCGACCGGGGACAGGGGGAAACACTGAAGCTTTCTTT.

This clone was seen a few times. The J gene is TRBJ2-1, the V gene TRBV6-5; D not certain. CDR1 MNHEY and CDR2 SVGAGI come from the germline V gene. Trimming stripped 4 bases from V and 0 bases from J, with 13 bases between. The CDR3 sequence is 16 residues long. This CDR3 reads CASSCPRVSSYNEQFF. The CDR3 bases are TGTGCCAGCAGTTGCCCCCGGGTAAGCTCCTACAATGAGCAGTTCTTC.

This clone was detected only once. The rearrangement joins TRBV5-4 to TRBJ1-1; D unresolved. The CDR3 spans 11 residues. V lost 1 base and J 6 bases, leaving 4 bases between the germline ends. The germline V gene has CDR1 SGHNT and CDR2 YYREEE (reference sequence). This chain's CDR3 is CASSLQSEAFF. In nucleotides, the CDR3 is TGTGCCAGCAGCTTGCAGTCTGAAGCTTTCTTT.

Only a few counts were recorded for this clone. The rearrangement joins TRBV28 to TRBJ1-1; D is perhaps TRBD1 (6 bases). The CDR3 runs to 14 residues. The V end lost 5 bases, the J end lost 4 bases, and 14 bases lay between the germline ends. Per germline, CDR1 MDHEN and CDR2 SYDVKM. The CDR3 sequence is CASSITGILTEAFF. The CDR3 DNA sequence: TGTGCCAGCAGTATAACAGGGATTCTCACTGAAGCTTTCTTT.

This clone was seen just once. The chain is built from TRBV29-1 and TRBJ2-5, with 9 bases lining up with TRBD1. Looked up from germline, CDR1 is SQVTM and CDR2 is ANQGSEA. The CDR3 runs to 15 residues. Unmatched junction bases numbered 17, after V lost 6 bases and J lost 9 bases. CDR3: CSVQVGTGSVGAQYF. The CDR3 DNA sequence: TGCAGCGTCCAAGTTGGGACAGGGAGCGTGGGAGCCCAGTACTTC.

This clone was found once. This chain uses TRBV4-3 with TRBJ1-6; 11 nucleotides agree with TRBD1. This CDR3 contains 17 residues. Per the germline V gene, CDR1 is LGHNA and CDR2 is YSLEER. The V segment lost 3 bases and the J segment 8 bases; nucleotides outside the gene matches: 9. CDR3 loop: CASSQSLGQGAYSPLHF. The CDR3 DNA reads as TGCGCCAGCAGCCAGAGTCTCGGACAGGGGGCTTATTCACCCCTCCACTTT.

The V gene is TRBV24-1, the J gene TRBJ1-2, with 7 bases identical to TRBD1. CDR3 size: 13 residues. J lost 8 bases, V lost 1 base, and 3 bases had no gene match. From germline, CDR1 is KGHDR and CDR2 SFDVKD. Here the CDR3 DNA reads TGTGCCACCAGTGATTTTACAGGGGTCGGCTACACCTTC. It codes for CATSDFTGVGYTF.

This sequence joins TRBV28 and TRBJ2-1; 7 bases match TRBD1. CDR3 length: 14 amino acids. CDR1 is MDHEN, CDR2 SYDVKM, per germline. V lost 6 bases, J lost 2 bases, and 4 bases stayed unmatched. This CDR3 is CASRRTGPYNEQFF. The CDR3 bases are TGTGCCAGCAGGAGGACAGGCCCCTACAATGAGCAGTTCTTC.

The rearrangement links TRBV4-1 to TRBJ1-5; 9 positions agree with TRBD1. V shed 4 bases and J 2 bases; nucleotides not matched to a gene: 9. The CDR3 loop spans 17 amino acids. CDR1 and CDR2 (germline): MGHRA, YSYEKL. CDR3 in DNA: TGCGCCAGCAGCCCTGGGGACAGGGAAAGGGGCAATCAGCCCCAGCATTTT. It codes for CASSPGDRERGNQPQHF.

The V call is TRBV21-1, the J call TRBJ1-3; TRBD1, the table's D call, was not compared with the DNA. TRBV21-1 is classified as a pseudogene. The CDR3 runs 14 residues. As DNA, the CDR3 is TGTCCAAAGACCAGGCAGAACTCTGGAAACACCATATATTTT. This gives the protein CPKTRQNSGNTIYF.

The chain's CDR3 is CASSEAGTGSYEQYF. CDR3 DNA: TGCGCCAGCAGTGAAGCCGGGACTGGGTCCTACGAGCAGTACTTC. V is TRBV10-1 and J is TRBJ2-7, with D possibly matching TRBD2 (6 bases). V shed 3 bases and J shed 1 base, with 13 bases lying between them. Germline CDR1 is WNHNN and CDR2 is SYGVQD (reference sequence). CDR3 length: 15 amino acids.

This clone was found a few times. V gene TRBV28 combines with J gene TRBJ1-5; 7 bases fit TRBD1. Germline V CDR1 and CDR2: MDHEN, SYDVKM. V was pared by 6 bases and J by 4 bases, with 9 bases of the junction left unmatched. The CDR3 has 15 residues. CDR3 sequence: CASRRPGTDNQPQHF. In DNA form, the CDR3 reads TGTGCCAGCAGACGGCCCGGGACAGATAATCAGCCCCAGCATTTT.

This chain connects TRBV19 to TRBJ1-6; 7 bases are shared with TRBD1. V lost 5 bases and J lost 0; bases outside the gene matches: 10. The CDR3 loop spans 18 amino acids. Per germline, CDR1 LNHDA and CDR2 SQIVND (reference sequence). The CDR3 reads CASSVQGGRSSYNSPLHF. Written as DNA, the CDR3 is TGTGCCAGTAGTGTTCAGGGGGGAAGGAGCTCCTATAATTCACCCCTCCACTTT.

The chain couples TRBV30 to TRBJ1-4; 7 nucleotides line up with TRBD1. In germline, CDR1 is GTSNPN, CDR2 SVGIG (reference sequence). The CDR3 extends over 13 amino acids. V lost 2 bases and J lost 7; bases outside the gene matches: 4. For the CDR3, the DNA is TGTGCCTGGAGTAGGACAGGACCTGAAAAACTGTTTTTT. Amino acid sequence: CAWSRTGPEKLFF.